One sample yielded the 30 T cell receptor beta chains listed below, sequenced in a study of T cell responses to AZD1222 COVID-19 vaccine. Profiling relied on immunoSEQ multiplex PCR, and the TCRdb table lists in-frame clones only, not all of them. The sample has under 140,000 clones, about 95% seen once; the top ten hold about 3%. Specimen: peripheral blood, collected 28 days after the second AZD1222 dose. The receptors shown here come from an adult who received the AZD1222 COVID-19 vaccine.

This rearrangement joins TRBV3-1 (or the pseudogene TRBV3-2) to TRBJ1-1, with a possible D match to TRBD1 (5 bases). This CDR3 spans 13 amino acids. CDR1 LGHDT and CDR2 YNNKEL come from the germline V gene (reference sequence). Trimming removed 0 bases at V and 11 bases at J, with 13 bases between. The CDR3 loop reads CASSQEERGDAFF. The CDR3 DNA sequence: TGTGCCAGCAGCCAAGAGGAAAGGGGCGACGCTTTCTTT.

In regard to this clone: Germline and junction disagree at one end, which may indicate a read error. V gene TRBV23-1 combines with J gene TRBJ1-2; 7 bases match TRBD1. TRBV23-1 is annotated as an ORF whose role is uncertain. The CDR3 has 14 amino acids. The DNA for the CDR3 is TGCGCCCGCAGTCCCCCGGGGAGACAGGGTGGCTACACCTTC. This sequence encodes CARSPPGRQGGYTF.

The DNA for the CDR3 is TGTGCCAGCAGACCCACTAGGAGCTCCTACAATGAGCAGTTCTTC. Translation: CASRPTRSSYNEQFF. V and J are TRBV2 and TRBJ2-1; possibly TRBD2 for D (5 bases). CDR3 size: 15 residues. Per the germline V gene, CDR1 is SNHLY and CDR2 is FYNNEI. The V and J ends lost 6 bases and 0 bases respectively, with 12 bases between them.

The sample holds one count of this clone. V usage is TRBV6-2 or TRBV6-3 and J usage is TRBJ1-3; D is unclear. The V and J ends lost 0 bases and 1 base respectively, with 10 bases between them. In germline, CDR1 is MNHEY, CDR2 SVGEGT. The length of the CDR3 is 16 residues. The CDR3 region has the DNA TGTGCCAGCAGTTACTCAGGGATACATTCTGGAAACACCATATATTTT. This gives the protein CASSYSGIHSGNTIYF.

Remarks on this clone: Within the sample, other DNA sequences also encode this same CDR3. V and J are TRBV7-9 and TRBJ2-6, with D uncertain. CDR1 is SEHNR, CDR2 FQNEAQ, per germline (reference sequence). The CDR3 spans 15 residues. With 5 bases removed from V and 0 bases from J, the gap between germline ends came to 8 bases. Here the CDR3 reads CASSLRSSGANVLTF. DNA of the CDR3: TGTGCCAGCAGCCTTCGGAGCTCTGGGGCCAACGTCCTGACTTTC. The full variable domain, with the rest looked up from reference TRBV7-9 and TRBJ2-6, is DTGVSQNPRHKITKRGQNVTFRCDPISEHNRLYWYRQTLGQGPEFLTYFQNEAQLEKSRLLSDRFSAERPKGSFSTLEIQRTEQGDSAMYLCASSLRSSGANVLTFGAGSRLTVL.

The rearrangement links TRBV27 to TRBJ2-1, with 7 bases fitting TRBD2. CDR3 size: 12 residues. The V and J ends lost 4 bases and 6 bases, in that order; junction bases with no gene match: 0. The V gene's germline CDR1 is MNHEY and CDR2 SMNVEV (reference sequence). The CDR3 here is CASSWGGNEQFF. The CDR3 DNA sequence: TGTGCCAGCAGTTGGGGGGGCAATGAGCAGTTCTTC.

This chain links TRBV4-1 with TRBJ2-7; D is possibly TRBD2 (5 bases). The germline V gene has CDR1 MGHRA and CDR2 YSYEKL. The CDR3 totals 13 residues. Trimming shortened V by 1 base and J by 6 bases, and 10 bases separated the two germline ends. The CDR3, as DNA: TGCGCCAGCAGCCAAGTGGGCGGGCCCGAGCAGTACTTC. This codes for CASSQVGGPEQYF.

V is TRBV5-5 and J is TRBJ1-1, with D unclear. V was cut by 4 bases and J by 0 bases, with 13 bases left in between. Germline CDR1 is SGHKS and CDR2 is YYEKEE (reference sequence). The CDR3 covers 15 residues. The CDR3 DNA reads TGTGCCAGCAGCATAAGCCTTAGAATGAACACTGAAGCTTTCTTT. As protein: CASSISLRMNTEAFF.

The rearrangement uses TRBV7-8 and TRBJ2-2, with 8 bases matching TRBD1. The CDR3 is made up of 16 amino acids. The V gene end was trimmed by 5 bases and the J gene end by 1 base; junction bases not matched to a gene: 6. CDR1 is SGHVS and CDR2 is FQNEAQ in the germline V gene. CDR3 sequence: CASSVQGTGNTGELFF. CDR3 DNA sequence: TGTGCCAGCAGCGTCCAAGGGACAGGGAACACCGGGGAGCTGTTTTTT.

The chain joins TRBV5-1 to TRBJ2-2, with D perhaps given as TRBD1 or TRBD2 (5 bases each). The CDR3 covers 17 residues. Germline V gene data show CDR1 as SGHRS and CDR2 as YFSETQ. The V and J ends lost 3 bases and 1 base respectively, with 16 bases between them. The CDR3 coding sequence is TGCGCCAGCAGCTCACCGGGACGGACGATGAACACCGGGGAGCTGTTTTTT. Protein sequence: CASSSPGRTMNTGELFF.

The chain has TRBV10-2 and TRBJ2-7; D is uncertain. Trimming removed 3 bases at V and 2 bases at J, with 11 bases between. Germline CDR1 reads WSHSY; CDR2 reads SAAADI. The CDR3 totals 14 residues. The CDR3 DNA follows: TGCGCCAGCAGTGACCCCGGCGTAGCCTACGAGCAGTACTTC. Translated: CASSDPGVAYEQYF.

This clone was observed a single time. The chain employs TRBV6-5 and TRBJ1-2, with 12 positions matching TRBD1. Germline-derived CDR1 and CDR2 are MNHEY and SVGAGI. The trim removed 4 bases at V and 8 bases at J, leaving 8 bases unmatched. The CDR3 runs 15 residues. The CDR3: CASSSPGQGAGGYTF. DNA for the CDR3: TGTGCCAGCAGTTCTCCGGGACAGGGGGCCGGAGGCTACACCTTC.

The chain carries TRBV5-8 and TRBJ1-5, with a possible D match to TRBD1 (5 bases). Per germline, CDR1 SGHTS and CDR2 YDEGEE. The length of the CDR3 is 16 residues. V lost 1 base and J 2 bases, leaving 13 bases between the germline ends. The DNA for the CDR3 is TGTGCCAGCAGCTTGTTGGGGGGAATGGGCAATCAGCCCCAGCATTTT. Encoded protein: CASSLLGGMGNQPQHF.

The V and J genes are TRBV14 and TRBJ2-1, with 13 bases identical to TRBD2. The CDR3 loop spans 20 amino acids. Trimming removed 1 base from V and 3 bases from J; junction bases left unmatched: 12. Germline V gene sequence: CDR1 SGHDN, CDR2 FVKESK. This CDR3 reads CASSQVDPTSGRSLYNEQFF. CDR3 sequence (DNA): TGTGCCAGCAGCCAAGTAGACCCGACTAGCGGGAGGTCGCTCTACAATGAGCAGTTCTTC.

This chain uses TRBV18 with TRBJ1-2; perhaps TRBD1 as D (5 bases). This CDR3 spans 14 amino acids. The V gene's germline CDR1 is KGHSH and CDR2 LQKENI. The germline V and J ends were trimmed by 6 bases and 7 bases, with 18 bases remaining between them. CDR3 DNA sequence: TGTGCCAGCTCTCTCCGACCCAGGGACCCTGGCTACACCTTC. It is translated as CASSLRPRDPGYTF.

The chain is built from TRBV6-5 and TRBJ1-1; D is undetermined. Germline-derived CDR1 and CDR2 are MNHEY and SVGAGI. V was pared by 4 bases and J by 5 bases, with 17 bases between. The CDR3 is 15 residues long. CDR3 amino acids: CASSWTISGETEAFF. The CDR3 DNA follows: TGTGCCAGCAGTTGGACGATCTCAGGAGAGACTGAAGCTTTCTTT.

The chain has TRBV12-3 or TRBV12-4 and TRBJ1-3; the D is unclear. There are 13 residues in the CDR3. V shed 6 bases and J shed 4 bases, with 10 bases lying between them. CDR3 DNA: TGTGCCAGCAGCCGCAGTGGGGGAAACACCATATATTTT. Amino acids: CASSRSGGNTIYF.

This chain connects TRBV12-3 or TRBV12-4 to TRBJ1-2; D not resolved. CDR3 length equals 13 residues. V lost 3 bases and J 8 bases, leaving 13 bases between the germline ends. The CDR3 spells CASSLAQVGGYTF. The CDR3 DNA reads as TGTGCCAGCAGTTTGGCGCAGGTGGGGGGCTACACCTTC.

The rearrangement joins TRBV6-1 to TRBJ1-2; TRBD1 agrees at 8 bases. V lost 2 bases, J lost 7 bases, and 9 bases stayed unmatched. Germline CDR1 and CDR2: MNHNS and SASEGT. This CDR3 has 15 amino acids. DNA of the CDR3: TGTGCCAGCAGTGAATCAGTGGTACAGGGGGGTGGCTACACCTTC. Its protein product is CASSESVVQGGGYTF.

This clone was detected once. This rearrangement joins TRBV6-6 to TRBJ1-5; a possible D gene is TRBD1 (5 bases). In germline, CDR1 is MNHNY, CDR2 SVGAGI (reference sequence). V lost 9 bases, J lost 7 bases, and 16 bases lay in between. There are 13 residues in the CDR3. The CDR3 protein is CASTPRVLQPQHF. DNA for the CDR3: TGTGCCAGTACGCCCAGGGTTCTGCAGCCCCAGCATTTT.

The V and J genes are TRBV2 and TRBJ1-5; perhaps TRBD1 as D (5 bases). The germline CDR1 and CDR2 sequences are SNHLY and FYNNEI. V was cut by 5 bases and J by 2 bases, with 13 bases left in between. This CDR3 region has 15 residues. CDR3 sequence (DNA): TGTGCCAGCAGTAGTGGGGGGGTGGGCAATCAGCCCCAGCATTTT. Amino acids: CASSSGGVGNQPQHF.

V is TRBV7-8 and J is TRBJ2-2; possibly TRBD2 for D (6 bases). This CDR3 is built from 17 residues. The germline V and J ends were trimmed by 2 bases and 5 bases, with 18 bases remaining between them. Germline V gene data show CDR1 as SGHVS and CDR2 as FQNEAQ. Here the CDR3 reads CASSLRPGEGKTGELFF. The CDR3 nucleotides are TGTGCCAGCAGCTTAAGGCCGGGAGAGGGGAAAACCGGGGAGCTGTTTTTT.

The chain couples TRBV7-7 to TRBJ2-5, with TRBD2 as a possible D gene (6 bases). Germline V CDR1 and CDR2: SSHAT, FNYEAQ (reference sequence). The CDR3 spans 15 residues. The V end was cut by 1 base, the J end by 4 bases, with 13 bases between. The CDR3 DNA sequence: TGTGCCAGCAGCTTAGGTGTGGGGGGAAGAGAGACCCAGTACTTC. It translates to CASSLGVGGRETQYF.

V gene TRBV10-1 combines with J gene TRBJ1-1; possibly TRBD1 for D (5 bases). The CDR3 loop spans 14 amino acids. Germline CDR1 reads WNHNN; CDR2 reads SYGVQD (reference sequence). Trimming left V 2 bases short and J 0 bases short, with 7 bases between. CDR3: CASSENRMNTEAFF. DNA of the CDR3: TGCGCCAGCAGTGAGAACAGGATGAACACTGAAGCTTTCTTT.

CDR3 DNA: TGTGCCAGCAGTGACTGGCGGATGAACACCGGGGAGCTGTTTTTT. This translates into CASSDWRMNTGELFF. The chain employs TRBV2 and TRBJ2-2, with D unclear. The V end was cut by 3 bases, the J end by 1 base, with 9 bases between. Germline lookup yields CDR1 SNHLY and CDR2 FYNNEI. This CDR3 has 15 amino acids. The whole variable domain, filled in from reference TRBV2 and TRBJ2-2, reads EPEVTQTPSHQVTQMGQEVILRCVPISNHLYFYWYRQILGQKVEFLVSFYNNEISEKSEIFDDQFSVERPDGSNFTLKIRSTKLEDSAMYFCASSDWRMNTGELFFGEGSRLTVL.

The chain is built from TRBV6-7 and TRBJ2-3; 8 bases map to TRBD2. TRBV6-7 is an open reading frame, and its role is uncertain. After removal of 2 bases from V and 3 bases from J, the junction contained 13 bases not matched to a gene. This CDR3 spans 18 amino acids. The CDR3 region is CASSYTRLAREITDTQYF. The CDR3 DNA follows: TGTGCCAGCAGTTACACTCGACTAGCGCGGGAGATAACAGATACGCAGTATTTT.

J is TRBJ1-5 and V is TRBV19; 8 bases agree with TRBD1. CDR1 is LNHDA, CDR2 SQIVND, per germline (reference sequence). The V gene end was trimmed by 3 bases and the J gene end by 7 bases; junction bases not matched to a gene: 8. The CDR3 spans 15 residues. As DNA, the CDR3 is TGTGCCAGTAGTATGAGTGGACAGGGCGGACAGCCCCAGCATTTT. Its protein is CASSMSGQGGQPQHF.

The DNA of the CDR3 is TGTGCCAGCTCACCAGGAAGACAGGGAAGACCCCTCCACTTT. Amino acids: CASSPGRQGRPLHF. This rearrangement joins TRBV18 to TRBJ1-6, with 7 nucleotides matching TRBD1. The CDR3 is 14 residues long. V shed 2 bases, J shed 12 bases, and the junction held 7 bases outside the gene matches. The germline V gene has CDR1 KGHSH and CDR2 LQKENI. Together with reference TRBV18 and TRBJ1-6, the CDR3 gives the full variable domain: NAGVMQNPRHLVRRRGQEARLRCSPMKGHSHVYWYRQLPEEGLKFMVYLQKENIIDESGMPKERFSAEFPKEGPSILRIQQVVRGDSAAYFCASSPGRQGRPLHFGNGTRLTVT.

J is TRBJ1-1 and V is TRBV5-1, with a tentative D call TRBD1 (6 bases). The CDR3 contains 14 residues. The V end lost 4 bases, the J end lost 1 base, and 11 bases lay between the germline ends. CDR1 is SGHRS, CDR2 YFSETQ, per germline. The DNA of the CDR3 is TGCGCCAGCAGCGCATGGGGGCAGAACACTGAAGCTTTCTTT. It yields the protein CASSAWGQNTEAFF.

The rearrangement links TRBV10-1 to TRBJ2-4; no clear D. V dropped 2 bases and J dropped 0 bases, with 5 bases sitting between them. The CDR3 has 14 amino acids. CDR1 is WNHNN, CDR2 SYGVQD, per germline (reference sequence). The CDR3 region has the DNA TGCGCCAGCAGTGAGGGGGTAGCCAAAAACATTCAGTACTTC. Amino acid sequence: CASSEGVAKNIQYF.